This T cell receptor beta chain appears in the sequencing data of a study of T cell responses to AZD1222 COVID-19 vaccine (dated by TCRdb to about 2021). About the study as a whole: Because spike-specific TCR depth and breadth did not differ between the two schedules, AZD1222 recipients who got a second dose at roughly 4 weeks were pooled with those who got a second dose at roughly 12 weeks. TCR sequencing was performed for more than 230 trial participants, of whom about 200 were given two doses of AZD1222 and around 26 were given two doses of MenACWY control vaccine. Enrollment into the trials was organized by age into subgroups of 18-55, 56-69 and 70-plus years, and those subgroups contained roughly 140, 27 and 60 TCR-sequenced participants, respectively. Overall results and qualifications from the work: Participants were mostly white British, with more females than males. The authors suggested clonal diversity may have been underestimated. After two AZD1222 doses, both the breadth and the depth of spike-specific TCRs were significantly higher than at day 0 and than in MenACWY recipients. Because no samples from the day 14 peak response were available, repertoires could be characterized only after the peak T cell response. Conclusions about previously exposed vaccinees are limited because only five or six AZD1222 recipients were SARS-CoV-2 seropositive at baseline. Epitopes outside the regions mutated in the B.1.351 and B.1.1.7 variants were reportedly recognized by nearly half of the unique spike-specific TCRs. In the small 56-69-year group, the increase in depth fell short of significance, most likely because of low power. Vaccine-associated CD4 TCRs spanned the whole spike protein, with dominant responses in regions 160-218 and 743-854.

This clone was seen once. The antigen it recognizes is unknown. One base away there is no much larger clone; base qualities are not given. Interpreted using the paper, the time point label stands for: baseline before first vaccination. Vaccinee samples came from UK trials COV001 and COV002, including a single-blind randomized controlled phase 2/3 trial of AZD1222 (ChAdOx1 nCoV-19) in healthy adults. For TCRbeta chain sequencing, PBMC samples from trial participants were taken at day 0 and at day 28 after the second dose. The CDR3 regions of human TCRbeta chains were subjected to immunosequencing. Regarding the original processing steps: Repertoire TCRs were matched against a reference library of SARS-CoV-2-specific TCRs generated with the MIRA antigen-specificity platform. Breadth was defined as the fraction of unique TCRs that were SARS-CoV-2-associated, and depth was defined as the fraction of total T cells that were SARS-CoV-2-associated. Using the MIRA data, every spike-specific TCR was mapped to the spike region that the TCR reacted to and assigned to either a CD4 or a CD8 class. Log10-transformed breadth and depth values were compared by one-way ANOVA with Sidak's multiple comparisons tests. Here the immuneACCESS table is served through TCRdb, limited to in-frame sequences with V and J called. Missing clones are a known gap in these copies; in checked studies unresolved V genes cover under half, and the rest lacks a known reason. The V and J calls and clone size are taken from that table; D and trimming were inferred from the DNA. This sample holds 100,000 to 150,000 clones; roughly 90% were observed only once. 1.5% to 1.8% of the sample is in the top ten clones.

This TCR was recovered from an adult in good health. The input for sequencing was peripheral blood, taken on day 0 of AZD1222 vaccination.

The CDR3 here reads CASSDRQLNTEAFF. The DNA sequence follows: TGTGCCAGCAGTGACAGACAGTTGAACACTGAAGCTTTCTTT. Recombination linked TRBV25-1 to TRBJ1-1; the D region possibly corresponds to TRBD1 (5 bases align). Inclusive of the bounding cysteine and phenylalanine, the CDR3 is 14 residues long. Left in the record is the CDR3 DNA by itself, 42 bases read in frame from the first base. V loses 3 bases of germline sequence and J loses 0 bases, and the interval between the two ends is 8 bases. For CDR1 and CDR2, the germline V gene lists MGHDK and SYGVNS.